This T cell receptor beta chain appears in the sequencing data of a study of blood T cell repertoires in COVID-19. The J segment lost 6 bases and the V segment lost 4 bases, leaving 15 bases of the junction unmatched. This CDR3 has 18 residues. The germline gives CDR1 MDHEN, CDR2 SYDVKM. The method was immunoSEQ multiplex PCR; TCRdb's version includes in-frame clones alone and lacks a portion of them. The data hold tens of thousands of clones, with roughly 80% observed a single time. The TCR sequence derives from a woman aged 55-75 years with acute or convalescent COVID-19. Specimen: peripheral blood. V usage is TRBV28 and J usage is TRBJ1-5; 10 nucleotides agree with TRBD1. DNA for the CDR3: TGTGCCAGCAGTTCTCTAGGTTCTGCTCGGGACAGGGGTCAGCCCCAGCATTTT. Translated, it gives CASSSLGSARDRGQPQHF.